This T cell receptor beta chain was obtained from a study of intratumoral heterogeneity in liver cancer. Regarding the study in general: Across the full 14-patient cohort, most patients were male and the median age was approximately 59 years. The study combined RNA-seq, DNA sequencing, TCR-seq and SNP array data from multiple regions of hepatocellular carcinoma specimens to study intratumor heterogeneity. Of the roughly 73 multiregional samples collected from around 14 HCC patients in the overall cohort, 50 to 55 were tumoral regions and about 20 were adjacent nontumoral regions. Findings and caveats that apply to the study as a whole: The authors noted a relatively low number of patients and under-sampled tumor-infiltrating lymphocyte representation as limitations.

Early-stage hepatocellular carcinoma was present in all patients, and no therapy was administered to any patient before surgical resection. None of the sampled areas showed macroscopic evidence of necrosis or hemorrhage. Multiple regions from a couple of patients underwent TCR sequencing (ImmunoSeq). Frozen tissue samples from resection were taken at least 1 cm away from one another. The N label marked samples taken from nontumoral liver tissue adjacent to the tumor. Genomic DNA was isolated from bulk tissue with the DNeasy blood and tissue kit. Spanning cysteine to phenylalanine, the CDR3 consists of 15 amino acids. Solely the CDR3 DNA is kept, with 45 bases framed from the first base. CDR1 is given as MDHEN and CDR2 as SYDVKM, both from the germline V gene. Relative to germline, V is missing 2 bases and J is missing 4 bases, with 5 bases of the junction outside any gene match. This clone is medium-sized (0.01 to 0.1%) in terms of sample share. No antigen is known for it. Qualities for individual bases were not recorded, and no much larger clone is one base off.

Using the immunoSEQ assay, the TCR beta chain CDR3 regions were sequenced from genomic DNA. Primers annealing to V and J segments amplified rearranged VDJ segments. The study's processing was this. The ImmunoSeq Analyzer software was used to calculate clonality and richness metrics. To find clones with differing abundance between regions, Fisher's exact test was applied together with a beta-binomial method for extra stringency. TCRdb re-hosts the immuneACCESS table, in-frame sequences only. Its copies lack some clones; in the studies checked, an unresolved V gene accounts for under half of them, and the cause for the rest is not known. Clone size and V and J calls were adopted from that table, with D and trimming inferred from the DNA. This sample lists over 20,000 clones; approximately 70% were detected once. Clones ranked in the top ten supply approximately 18% of the sample.

Recombination joined TRBV28 with TRBJ2-5; 9 central nucleotides agree with TRBD1. Sequencing used tumor-adjacent normal tissue, obtained before any cancer treatment. This TCR was recovered from a woman in her seventies with hepatocellular carcinoma. The CDR3 protein is CASSLEQGAGETQYF. The nucleotide sequence reads TGTGCCAGCAGTTTAGAACAGGGGGCGGGAGAGACCCAGTACTTC.